The present T cell receptor beta chain was sequenced within a study of T cell responses to AZD1222 COVID-19 vaccine. CDR1 SGHVS and CDR2 FQNEAQ come from the germline V gene. The CDR3 totals 15 residues. The V and J ends lost 6 bases and 0 bases respectively, with 13 bases between them. Overall study results and limits: The donor cohort was predominantly white British with a female majority, and clonal diversity may have been underestimated. Baseline seropositivity occurred in only a handful of AZD1222 recipients.

Points on this clone: Its specificity is unknown.

Profiling relied on immunoSEQ multiplex PCR, and the TCRdb table lists in-frame clones only, not all of them. The table lists about 120,000 clones, over 75% of them singletons. The source of this sequence is an adult in good health. The chain carries TRBV7-8 and TRBJ2-3; no clear D gene. The source material was peripheral blood, sampled on day 0 of AZD1222 vaccination. DNA for the CDR3: TGTGCCAGCAGGCCCCGAGGCAGTAGCACAGATACGCAGTATTTT. Amino acid sequence: CASRPRGSSTDTQYF. The full variable domain, its missing parts supplied by reference TRBV7-8 and TRBJ2-3, is GAGVSQSPRYKVAKRGQDVALRCDPISGHVSLFWYQQALGQGPEFLTYFQNEAQLDKSGLPSDRFFAERPEGSVSTLKIQRTQQEDSAVYLCASRPRGSSTDTQYFGPGTRLTVL.